Listed here are 15 T cell receptor beta chains from one sample, sequenced in a study of blood T cell repertoires in COVID-19. The repertoire was sequenced with immunoSEQ multiplex PCR; TCRdb's copy has only in-frame clones and lacks some. In the table there are around 200,000 clones, around 85% of which are singletons. Sequencing input: PBMCs or T cells enriched from blood (not recorded which). These receptors came from a man in his forties who had recovered from COVID-19.

CDR3 amino acids: CASATMKMNTGELFF. The CDR3 region has the DNA TGTGCCAGCGCCACTATGAAGATGAACACCGGGGAGCTGTTTTTT. The chain combines TRBV19 with TRBJ2-2; D gene unclear. Trimming took 9 bases from V and 1 from J, leaving 15 bases between them. This CDR3 spans 15 amino acids. The germline V gene encodes CDR1 LNHDA and CDR2 SQIVND (reference sequence).

The CDR3 DNA is TGTGCCACCAGTTTCGGGACAGGACCCACAGATACGCAGTATTTT. The encoded protein is CATSFGTGPTDTQYF. The genes are TRBV24-1 and TRBJ2-3; 8 nucleotides line up with TRBD1. With 6 bases clipped from V and 2 bases from J, the junction kept 6 bases outside the gene matches. The germline gives CDR1 KGHDR, CDR2 SFDVKD. This CDR3 comprises 15 residues.

The CDR3 sequence is CASSLLEGFYGYTF. The CDR3 DNA is TGTGCCAGCAGTTTATTGGAGGGCTTCTATGGCTACACCTTC. The V gene is TRBV28, the J gene TRBJ1-2, with D unclear. The CDR3 runs 14 residues. Germline CDR1 reads MDHEN; CDR2 reads SYDVKM. The ends were cut back, 1 base at V and 4 bases at J, with 10 bases in the middle.

The rearrangement joins TRBV27 to TRBJ2-5; possible D gene TRBD2, 6 bases. This CDR3 spans 15 amino acids. V dropped 4 bases and J dropped 5 bases, with 17 bases sitting between them. The germline gives CDR1 MNHEY, CDR2 SMNVEV (reference sequence). As DNA, the CDR3 is TGTGCCAGCAGTTCCCGACTAGAGGCAGGCGAGACCCAGTACTTC. Its translation is CASSSRLEAGETQYF.

The chain joins TRBV5-1 to TRBJ1-6; 8 bases align to TRBD1. The V gene end was trimmed by 0 bases and the J gene end by 12 bases; junction bases not matched to a gene: 2. Germline values: CDR1 SGHRS, CDR2 YFSETQ. This CDR3 region has 13 residues. CDR3 amino acids: CASSLDGTGPLHF. The CDR3 DNA sequence: TGCGCCAGCAGCTTGGATGGGACAGGACCCCTCCACTTT. The full variable domain, with the rest looked up from reference TRBV5-1 and TRBJ1-6, is KAGVTQTPRYLIKTRGQQVTLSCSPISGHRSVSWYQQTPGQGLQFLFEYFSETQRNKGNFPGRFSGRQFSNSRSEMNVSTLELGDSALYLCASSLDGTGPLHFGNGTRLTVT.

The chain carries TRBV28 and TRBJ2-1; D is undetermined. The V gene lost 1 base and the J gene lost 0 bases, with 10 bases spanning the gap. There are 16 residues in the CDR3. The germline V gene has CDR1 MDHEN and CDR2 SYDVKM. The CDR3 nucleotides read TGTGCCAGCAGTTTATATAAGCGTAGCTCCTACAATGAGCAGTTCTTC. Protein sequence: CASSLYKRSSYNEQFF.

The rearrangement uses TRBV6-5 and TRBJ2-5; 8 nucleotides agree with TRBD1. This CDR3 spans 15 amino acids. V shed 5 bases and J 3 bases; nucleotides not matched to a gene: 8. Germline assignment: CDR1 MNHEY and CDR2 SVGAGI. The chain's CDR3 is CASSTDRVGKETQYF. CDR3 nucleotides: TGTGCCAGCAGTACGGACAGGGTCGGGAAAGAGACCCAGTACTTC.

CDR3 protein: CASSEILLGTSGSQETQYF. DNA for the CDR3: TGTGCCAGCAGCGAAATTTTACTAGGGACTAGCGGATCCCAAGAGACCCAGTACTTC. The chain carries TRBV6-4 and TRBJ2-5; 11 nucleotides line up with TRBD2. CDR3 size: 19 residues. V trimming: 6 bases; J trimming: 1 base; junction bases outside the gene matches: 16. Per the germline V gene, CDR1 is MRHNA and CDR2 is SNTAGT.

The V gene is TRBV6-5, the J gene TRBJ1-2; no reliable D call. This CDR3 has 13 amino acids. V was clipped by 6 bases and J by 8 bases, with 16 bases between them. The germline V gene has CDR1 MNHEY and CDR2 SVGAGI. Written as DNA, the CDR3 is TGTGCCAGCAGGGACCGGGGAATCGGCGGCTACACCTTC. Translated: CASRDRGIGGYTF.

The V and J genes are TRBV7-2 and TRBJ1-5; D ambiguous. Trimming left V 4 bases short and J 7 bases short, with 11 bases between. The CDR3 runs 13 residues. Germline CDR1 is SGHTA and CDR2 is FQGNSA. CDR3 residues: CASSSLRAQPQHF. The DNA for the CDR3 is TGTGCCAGCAGCTCCCTACGCGCCCAGCCCCAGCATTTT.

As concerns this clone: The junction shows a germline mismatch at one end, possibly a read error. This rearrangement joins TRBV6-5 to TRBJ1-4, with 8 bases that match TRBD1. The germline V gene encodes CDR1 MNHEY and CDR2 SVGAGI. The CDR3 is 14 amino acids. Here the CDR3 reads CAGRPTGGNEKLFF. In DNA form, the CDR3 reads TGTGCCGGCAGGCCTACAGGGGGTAATGAAAAACTGTTTTTT.

The chain is built from TRBV28 and TRBJ2-2, with TRBD1 as a possible D gene (6 bases). The CDR3 is 15 amino acids. V lost 3 bases to trimming and J lost 5 bases, with 13 bases between them. Germline V gene sequence: CDR1 MDHEN, CDR2 SYDVKM. CDR3 residues: CASSFLGQRTGELFF. The CDR3 DNA is TGTGCCAGCAGTTTTCTAGGACAGAGAACCGGGGAGCTGTTTTTT.

The CDR3 DNA follows: TGTGCCACCACCTTAGACAGGGTAGGAGAGACCCAGTACTTC. Its translation is CATTLDRVGETQYF. The chain links TRBV24-1 to TRBJ2-5, with 7 bases aligning to TRBD1. The V and J ends lost 8 bases and 4 bases, in that order; junction bases with no gene match: 9. The CDR3 loop spans 14 amino acids. Germline CDR1 reads KGHDR; CDR2 reads SFDVKD.

This chain joins TRBV27 and TRBJ1-5, with 9 bases aligning to TRBD1. CDR3 length: 16 amino acids. Germline loops: CDR1 MNHEY, CDR2 SMNVEV (reference sequence). V shed 3 bases, J shed 7 bases, and the junction held 10 bases outside the gene matches. DNA for the CDR3: TGTGCCAGCAGTTTTCGATGGGGACAGGGAGGCCAGCCCCAGCATTTT. Translating it yields CASSFRWGQGGQPQHF.

V and J are TRBV9 and TRBJ1-4; the D gene is possibly TRBD1 (5 bases). Looked up from germline, CDR1 is SGDLS and CDR2 is YYNGEE. V was cut by 2 bases and J by 7 bases, with 12 bases left in between. The CDR3 runs 14 residues. CDR3 DNA sequence: TGTGCCAGCAGCGTGACAGCCCACTCTGAAAAACTGTTTTTT. The encoded protein is CASSVTAHSEKLFF.